This is a list of T cell receptor beta chains from one sample in a study of blood T cell repertoires in COVID-19. Produced via immunoSEQ multiplex PCR; TCRdb's table is partial and in-frame only. The sample contains around 20,000 clones, about 90% of which appear only once. The sequenced material came from peripheral blood. The receptors stem from a human donor with active COVID-19. The donor label of this sample is uncertain. Both conserved end residues are part of each CDR3. A D gene is named only where the DNA matches it firmly. A clone size is listed for some rows: how often the clone was seen (once, few, many), or a class if it is expanded.

j_call clone_size d_call cdr3_length v_call cdr3_nt cdr3_aa
TRBJ2-5 . TRBD2 16 TRBV3-1/TRBV3-2 TGTGCCAGCAGCCAAGAACTAGCGGGAGGGCCTGCGACCCAGTACTTC CASSQELAGGPATQYF
TRBJ2-2 medium-sized TRBD1 17 TRBV3-1/TRBV3-2 TGTGCCAGCAGCCGCCTCGGGACAGGGGGCGCTGACGGGGAGCTGTTTTTT CASSRLGTGGADGELFF
TRBJ1-6 few . 15 TRBV2 TGTGCCAGCAGTGAAGCTGGTACCAGGGATTCACCCCTCCACTTT CASSEAGTRDSPLHF
TRBJ2-7 . . 12 TRBV4-1 TGCGCCAGCAGCCCCCTAAGGGGCGAGCAGTACTTC CASSPLRGEQYF
TRBJ1-6 . TRBD1 18 TRBV9 TGTGCCAGCAGCCGACATAAAACGGACAGGGGGCCGAATTCACCCCTCCACTTT CASSRHKTDRGPNSPLHF
TRBJ2-2 . . 15 TRBV2 TGTGCCAGCAGTGAAGACGGGAGCTATGCCGGGGAGCTGTTTTTT CASSEDGSYAGELFF
TRBJ2-3 . . 16 TRBV3-1/TRBV3-2 TGTGCCAGCAGCCAATATAGGCAGGGTGGGACAGATACGCAGTATTTT CASSQYRQGGTDTQYF
TRBJ1-6 . TRBD1 15 TRBV30 TGTGCCTGGAGTGTAAGGGGCAGGGGGAATTCACCCCTCCACTTT CAWSVRGRGNSPLHF
TRBJ2-3 . TRBD2 12 TRBV28 TGTGCCAGCAGTCCTGGGGCTAGCGGCAACCATTTT CASSPGASGNHF
TRBJ1-1 . TRBD1 15 TRBV7-9 TGTGCCAGCAGCCTACAGACAGGGTTGAACACTGAAGCTTTCTTT CASSLQTGLNTEAFF
TRBJ1-5 . . 15 TRBV18 TGTGCCAGCTCCAAACAGCCGTCGAGCAATCAGCCCCAGCATTTT CASSKQPSSNQPQHF
TRBJ2-1 . . 15 TRBV7-6 TGTGCCAGCAGCTTAATGAGGAGCTCCTACAATGAGCAGTTCTTC CASSLMRSSYNEQFF
TRBJ2-1 . TRBD2 17 TRBV5-4 TGTGCCAGCAGCCGACTAGCGGGAGGAAACCCCTACAATGAGCAGTTCTTC CASSRLAGGNPYNEQFF
TRBJ2-1 . TRBD2 17 TRBV2 TGTGCCAGCATACCCGGGACTAGCGGGACGCTCGGCAATGAGCAGTTCTTC CASIPGTSGTLGNEQFF
TRBJ2-3 . . 18 TRBV27 TGTGCCAGCAGTTTATCATGGCAGGCCCAATTAACAGGGGATACGCAGTATTTT CASSLSWQAQLTGDTQYF
TRBJ2-7 . TRBD1 13 TRBV5-1 TGCGCCAGTTCCGGACAGGGCCTTACCGAGCAGTACTTC CASSGQGLTEQYF
TRBJ2-7 . TRBD2 14 TRBV6-5 TGTGCCAGTAGACTAGCGGGAGTAGGGTACGAGCAGTACTTC CASRLAGVGYEQYF
TRBJ2-3 . TRBD2 14 TRBV7-3 TGTGCCAGCAGCTTGGGACTAGTTACAGATACGCAGTATTTT CASSLGLVTDTQYF
TRBJ2-4 . . 15 TRBV3-1/TRBV3-2 . CASSQVASGTEKKDF
TRBJ2-1 . . 15 TRBV7-3 TGTGCCAGCAGCTTAATTTCGGCTAGTCATCATGAGCAGTTCTTC CASSLISASHHEQFF
TRBJ2-4 . . 14 TRBV7-2 TGTGCCAGCAGCTTGGAAAAACAGAAAAACATTCAGTACTTC CASSLEKQKNIQYF
TRBJ1-2 once . 16 TRBV7-9 TGTGCCAGCAGCTTATTCATTGGGGGCTTAGTCTATGGCTACACCTTC CASSLFIGGLVYGYTF
TRBJ2-1 . TRBD1 14 TRBV7-8 TGTGCCAGCAGCACCCCGACAGGGAACAATGAGCAGTTCTTC CASSTPTGNNEQFF
TRBJ2-1 . . 15 TRBV5-1 TGCGCCAGCAGCTTGGGGGCAGGGACCTACAATGAGCAGTTCTTC CASSLGAGTYNEQFF
TRBJ2-4 once . 16 TRBV28 TGTGCCAGCAGTTTCCCCGGGGGGGGCAGGGGGGACATTCAGTACTTC CASSFPGGGRGDIQYF
TRBJ2-5 . TRBD2 14 TRBV19 TGTGCCAGTAGTTTTAGCGGGAGAGAAGAGACCCAGTACTTC CASSFSGREETQYF
TRBJ2-3 . TRBD2 15 TRBV29-1 TGCAGCGTAGAGACTAGCGGGAGGTTTGGGGATACGCAGTATTTT CSVETSGRFGDTQYF
TRBJ1-4 . . 15 TRBV5-5 TGTGCCAGCAGCACCCCCGGGACATCTAATGAAAAACTGTTTTTT CASSTPGTSNEKLFF
TRBJ2-1 . TRBD2 15 TRBV3-1/TRBV3-2 TGTGCCAGCAGCCAAGCGGGAGGGAAGGTCAATGAGCAGTTCTTC CASSQAGGKVNEQFF
TRBJ2-7 . . 14 TRBV5-1 TGCGCCAGCAGCTTGGACAGGACACCCTACGAGCAGTACTTC CASSLDRTPYEQYF
TRBJ2-7 once . 15 TRBV23-1 TGCGCCAGCACTTACCGGGACAATCGCTCCTACGAGCAGTACTTC CASTYRDNRSYEQYF
TRBJ2-5 . . 11 TRBV5-1 TGCGCCAGCAGCTTGCGAGAGACCCAGTACTTC CASSLRETQYF
TRBJ1-4 . TRBD1 15 TRBV5-1 TGCGCCAGCAGCTCTGGGACAGGTAGCACGGAAAAACTGTTTTTT CASSSGTGSTEKLFF